What follows are 11 T cell receptor beta chains derived from one specimen sequenced in a study of blood T cell repertoires in COVID-19. Data came from immunoSEQ multiplex PCR; TCRdb stores just in-frame clones and leaves some out. The table shows 200,000 to 250,000 clones, with just under 85% occurring only once. The specimen sequenced was peripheral blood. The receptors derive from a man between 45 and 60 years old with acute or convalescent COVID-19.

The chain carries TRBV5-1 and TRBJ2-7; 10 bases fit TRBD1. CDR3 length: 15 residues. CDR1 is SGHRS, CDR2 YFSETQ, per germline. The J segment lost 2 bases and the V segment lost 4 bases, leaving 6 bases of the junction unmatched. Here the CDR3 DNA reads TGCGCCAGCAGCCTAACCGGGACAGGGGCCTACGAGCAGTACTTC. Protein product: CASSLTGTGAYEQYF.

The chain couples TRBV5-1 to TRBJ1-2; 9 nucleotides line up with TRBD1. V lost 3 bases and J lost 6; bases outside the gene matches: 9. This CDR3 region has 15 residues. The V gene's germline CDR1 is SGHRS and CDR2 YFSETQ. The CDR3 DNA follows: TGCGCCAGCAGCTCGGGACAGGGTGAACGAAATGGCTACACCTTC. Protein product: CASSSGQGERNGYTF.

The chain joins TRBV18 to TRBJ2-2, with TRBD2 matching over 10 bases. With 2 bases clipped from V and 5 bases from J, the junction kept 2 bases outside the gene matches. Germline values: CDR1 KGHSH, CDR2 LQKENI. CDR3 size: 15 residues. The CDR3 reads CASSPSAGGTGELFF. Here the CDR3 DNA reads TGTGCCAGCTCACCATCAGCGGGAGGGACCGGGGAGCTGTTTTTT.

The J gene is TRBJ2-5, the V gene TRBV6-5; 7 bases map to TRBD2. Losses at the gene ends were 6 bases for V and 4 bases for J; bases not matched to a gene: 5. The CDR3 is 13 amino acids. Germline-derived CDR1 and CDR2 are MNHEY and SVGAGI. CDR3 DNA: TGTGCCAGCAGGGTAGGCGGGGGAGAGACCCAGTACTTC. Protein sequence: CASRVGGGETQYF.

The CDR3 DNA follows: TGTGCCAGTACCTCAGGGGTCGGGATGATGAACACTGAAGCTTTCTTT. This sequence encodes CASTSGVGMMNTEAFF. This chain uses TRBV19 with TRBJ1-1; maybe TRBD1 (6 bases). Germline values: CDR1 LNHDA, CDR2 SQIVND (reference sequence). Trimming removed 7 bases from V and 0 bases from J, with 18 bases in between. There are 16 residues in the CDR3.

The genes are TRBV11-1 and TRBJ2-5; a possible D gene is TRBD1 (5 bases). The CDR3 spans 15 residues. The V gene's germline CDR1 is SGHAT and CDR2 FQDESV (reference sequence). V shed 1 base and J shed 5 bases, with 14 bases lying between them. CDR3 nucleotide sequence: TGTGCCAGCAGCTTAGTGAGTAGGGGCGGCGAGACCCAGTACTTC. It encodes CASSLVSRGGETQYF.

The chain has TRBV10-3 and TRBJ2-1; 8 bases align to TRBD2. CDR1 is ENHRY and CDR2 is SYGVKD in the germline V gene. V shed 2 bases and J 5 bases; nucleotides not matched to a gene: 5. This CDR3 region has 15 residues. The DNA for the CDR3 is TGTGCCATCAGTGAGCGGGAGGGCCCGCACAATGAGCAGTTCTTC. Its translation: CAISEREGPHNEQFF.

In this sample, this clone turned up once. The chain uses TRBV21-1 and TRBJ1-1; TRBD1, as called in the table, went unchecked against the DNA. TRBV21-1 is classified as a pseudogene. This CDR3 has 16 amino acids. The CDR3 here is CASPKSSDRGETEAFF. The CDR3 DNA reads TGTGCCAGTCCCAAAAGTTCGGACAGGGGGGAAACTGAAGCTTTCTTT.

This clone was recorded a few times. The V and J genes are TRBV28 and TRBJ2-5; a possible D gene is TRBD1 (6 bases). CDR3 length equals 13 residues. The germline V gene has CDR1 MDHEN and CDR2 SYDVKM. V shed 5 bases and J shed 2 bases, with 9 bases lying between them. The CDR3 reads CASSEGEQETQYF. In DNA, the CDR3 is TGTGCCAGCAGTGAGGGGGAACAAGAGACCCAGTACTTC.

The table lists this clone with a count of one. The chain uses TRBV14 and TRBJ2-3; 10 bases match TRBD2. Losses at the gene ends were 2 bases for V and 2 bases for J; bases not matched to a gene: 7. Germline lookup yields CDR1 SGHDN and CDR2 FVKESK. The CDR3 sequence is 17 residues long. This CDR3 is CASSQRQLAGYTDTQYF. The CDR3 region has the DNA TGTGCCAGCAGCCAACGACAACTAGCGGGGTACACAGATACGCAGTATTTT.

This chain uses TRBV5-1 with TRBJ2-2; D is uncertain. Germline CDR1 SGHRS, CDR2 YFSETQ. Trimming left V 5 bases short and J 0 bases short, with 5 bases between. The CDR3 totals 13 residues. CDR3 coding DNA: TGCGCCAGCAGAACAACGAACACCGGGGAGCTGTTTTTT. It yields the protein CASRTTNTGELFF. The full variable domain, in which reference TRBV5-1 and TRBJ2-2 provide the parts outside the CDR3, is KAGVTQTPRYLIKTRGQQVTLSCSPISGHRSVSWYQQTPGQGLQFLFEYFSETQRNKGNFPGRFSGRQFSNSRSEMNVSTLELGDSALYLCASRTTNTGELFFGEGSRLTVL.